These 20 T cell receptor beta chains came from one sample sequenced in a study of T-cell reconstitution after alpha-beta-depleted transplantation in children. TCRbeta library preparation incorporated unique molecular identifiers. TCRdb called the PCR reads again in MiXCR, with one record for every CDR3 protein. Of about 200,000 distinct CDR3 sequences detected, roughly 6.5% appear once; the ten largest clones hold around 4.1%. Specimen: PBMCs, collected before TCRalphabeta/CD19-depleted stem cell transplant. These receptor sequences come from a girl in the first two years of life with combined immunodeficiency, due to receive a stem cell transplant.

The V call is TRBV7-3, the J call TRBJ2-4; D is unclear. The V and J ends lost 4 bases and 2 bases respectively, with 21 bases between them. The CDR3 extends over 18 amino acids. Germline assignment: CDR1 SGHTA and CDR2 FQGTGA. The CDR3 DNA is TGTGCCAGCAGCTGGTTCCCGGGCCGAATATGGCCCAAAAACATTCAGTACTTC. Protein product: CASSWFPGRIWPKNIQYF.

This clonotype was seen repeatedly, ten times or more. The V and J genes are TRBV2 and TRBJ2-3; a weak D match, TRBD2 (5 bases). Trimming left V 8 bases short and J 2 bases short, with 20 bases between. Germline CDR1 and CDR2: SNHLY and FYNNEI. The CDR3 consists of 16 residues. The CDR3 bases are TGTGCCAGCTCCCGATCCGGGGTAGGGCTCACAGATACGCAGTATTTT. Translating it yields CASSRSGVGLTDTQYF.

In its sample, this clonotype was seen many times. The genes are TRBV9 and TRBJ2-7, with D perhaps TRBD2 (6 bases). Per germline, CDR1 SGDLS and CDR2 YYNGEE. This CDR3 has 17 amino acids. The ends were cut back, 0 bases at V and 4 bases at J, with 20 bases in the middle. Here the CDR3 reads CASSVGGRRGPAYEQYF. Written as DNA, the CDR3 is TGTGCCAGCAGCGTAGGAGGTAGGCGGGGACCTGCTTACGAGCAGTACTTC.

This clonotype appeared many times. This rearrangement joins TRBV5-1 to TRBJ2-2; no clear D. V lost 9 bases and J lost 3, with 9 bases in between. The CDR3 consists of 12 residues. CDR1 and CDR2 from the germline V gene are SGHRS and YFSETQ. CDR3 protein: CATRSDTGELFF. The DNA of the CDR3 is TGCGCCACCCGTTCGGACACCGGGGAGCTGTTTTTT.

In its sample, this clonotype was seen many times. The chain recombines TRBV6-2 or TRBV6-3 with TRBJ1-1; D is ambiguous. V gave up 11 bases and J gave up 1 base, with 11 bases separating them. CDR1 and CDR2 from the germline V gene are MNHEY and SVGEGT. The CDR3 is made up of 12 amino acids. The CDR3 bases are TGTGCCGCCAGCAGACGGAACACTGAAGCTTTCTTT. Its protein is CAASRRNTEAFF.

This clonotype was observed at least ten times. This chain uses TRBV7-9 with TRBJ2-5; D assignment may be TRBD1 or TRBD2 (5 bases each). Germline CDR1 and CDR2: SEHNR and FQNEAQ (reference sequence). The V gene lost 5 bases and the J gene lost 7 bases, with 17 bases spanning the gap. The CDR3 runs to 14 residues. The CDR3 DNA reads TGTGCCAGCAGCACCTCTCAGGTTGGGGGGACCCAGTACTTC. Its protein product is CASSTSQVGGTQYF.

Turning to this clonotype: This may come from a read error, since a much larger clone is one base off. V is TRBV4-3 and J is TRBJ2-7, with D unclear. CDR3 length: 13 residues. The germline V gene encodes CDR1 LGHNA and CDR2 YSLEER. Trimming stripped 0 bases from V and 3 bases from J, with 6 bases between. CDR3 in DNA: TGCGCCAGCAGCCAAGATCTGGACTACGAGCAGTACTTC. Residues: CASSQDLDYEQYF.

This clonotype was counted at least ten times. The chain joins TRBV4-3 to TRBJ2-3; maybe TRBD2 (6 bases). Trimming removed 4 bases from V and 2 bases from J, with 13 bases in between. The germline V gene has CDR1 LGHNA and CDR2 YSLEER. CDR3 length: 15 residues. The CDR3 DNA follows: TGCGCCAGCAGCCCCCGCGGGGTCGCCACAGATACGCAGTATTTT. It encodes CASSPRGVATDTQYF.

This clonotype was detected many times. The chain couples TRBV5-1 to TRBJ2-1, with 9 bases matching TRBD2. The CDR3 runs 15 residues. Per the germline V gene, CDR1 is SGHRS and CDR2 is YFSETQ. Trimming cost V 0 bases and J 6 bases; bases outside gene matches: 4. The CDR3 bases are TGCGCCAGCAGCTTGGACCCTAGCGGGGCCAATGAGCAGTTCTTC. This encodes CASSLDPSGANEQFF. Using reference TRBV5-1 and TRBJ2-1 for the parts outside the CDR3, the full variable domain is KAGVTQTPRYLIKTRGQQVTLSCSPISGHRSVSWYQQTPGQGLQFLFEYFSETQRNKGNFPGRFSGRQFSNSRSEMNVSTLELGDSALYLCASSLDPSGANEQFFGPGTRLTVL.

In its sample, this clonotype was seen many times. V gene TRBV11-2 combines with J gene TRBJ2-2, with 7 bases lining up with TRBD1. Germline values: CDR1 SGHAT, CDR2 FQNNGV. This CDR3 has 17 residues. With 6 bases clipped from V and 0 bases from J, the junction kept 10 bases outside the gene matches. The CDR3 loop is CASSHGQALANTGELFF. The CDR3 DNA reads as TGTGCCAGCAGTCACGGACAGGCCCTCGCGAACACCGGGGAGCTGTTTTTT.

Notes on this clonotype: One base away lies a much larger clone, so this may be a sequencing read error. The CDR3 does not end in the conserved phenylalanine or tryptophan, so this is likely a read error. This rearrangement joins TRBV12-3 or TRBV12-4 to TRBJ2-7, with D uncertain. The CDR3 length is 12 residues. V was shortened by 4 bases and J by 4 bases, with 8 bases between the two germline ends. The CDR3, as DNA: TGTGCCAGCAGTTCGGACGGATACGAGCAGTACTAC. Encoded protein: CASSSDGYEQYY.

This clonotype was seen many times. The chain has TRBV20-1 and TRBJ2-7; 12 nucleotides line up with TRBD2. From germline, CDR1 is DFQATT and CDR2 SNEGSKA (reference sequence). J gave up 4 bases and V 8 bases, and 9 bases lay outside the gene matches. CDR3 length: 14 amino acids. This chain's CDR3 is CSPLAGGPVYEQYF. For the CDR3, the DNA is TGCAGTCCTCTAGCGGGGGGGCCGGTTTACGAGCAGTACTTC.

Ten or more counts support this clonotype. The CDR3, as DNA: TGTGCCAGTCGGACAGGAGGGGAGCAGTTCTTC. Translating gives CASRTGGEQFF. The genes are TRBV12-3 or TRBV12-4 and TRBJ2-1, with D perhaps TRBD1 (7 bases). This CDR3 spans 11 amino acids. Trimming cost V 9 bases and J 10 bases, with 13 bases left between them.

This clonotype was counted many times. This chain joins TRBV20-1 and TRBJ2-1; 9 bases are a match to TRBD1. The germline V gene encodes CDR1 DFQATT and CDR2 SNEGSKA (reference sequence). The CDR3 runs 14 residues. J lost 4 bases, V lost 1 base, and 2 bases had no gene match. The CDR3 DNA reads TGCAGTGCTAGAGGGACAGGGGCTTACAATGAGCAGTTCTTC. Encoded protein: CSARGTGAYNEQFF.

This clonotype was seen at least ten times. In DNA form, the CDR3 reads TGCGCCAGCAGCCGACAGGGGGATGGCTACACCTTC. Encoded protein: CASSRQGDGYTF. This chain joins TRBV5-1 and TRBJ1-2; the match to TRBD1 covers 9 bases. Germline-derived CDR1 and CDR2 are SGHRS and YFSETQ. The V segment lost 4 bases and the J segment 6 bases; nucleotides outside the gene matches: 1. The CDR3 loop spans 12 amino acids.

This clonotype has a count of ten or more. V and J are TRBV24-1 and TRBJ1-1, with D hard to call. In germline, CDR1 is KGHDR, CDR2 SFDVKD. The CDR3 is 13 residues long. V was clipped by 2 bases and J by 5 bases, with 8 bases between them. The CDR3 protein is CATSDYLRTEAFF. In nucleotides, the CDR3 is TGTGCCACCAGTGATTACTTACGTACTGAAGCTTTCTTT.

This clonotype was seen many times. The chain uses TRBV28 and TRBJ2-1; D is ambiguous. The CDR3 consists of 14 residues. The V gene lost 6 bases and the J gene lost 1 base, with 10 bases spanning the gap. The germline V gene encodes CDR1 MDHEN and CDR2 SYDVKM. The CDR3 spells CASSRLLSYNEQFF. Here the CDR3 DNA reads TGTGCCAGCAGCCGTCTTCTTTCCTACAATGAGCAGTTCTTC. Combining the CDR3 with reference TRBV28 and TRBJ2-1 gives the whole variable domain DVKVTQSSRYLVKRTGEKVFLECVQDMDHENMFWYRQDPGLGLRLIYFSYDVKMKEKGDIPEGYSVSREKKERFSLILESASTNQTSMYLCASSRLLSYNEQFFGPGTRLTVL.

This clonotype was detected ten times or more. This chain uses TRBV28 with TRBJ2-7, with 11 bases fitting TRBD2. Losses at the gene ends were 2 bases for V and 2 bases for J; bases not matched to a gene: 8. Germline values: CDR1 MDHEN, CDR2 SYDVKM. The length of the CDR3 is 17 residues. The CDR3 DNA reads TGTGCCAGCAGTTTAATGATACGACTAGCGGGAACCTACGAGCAGTACTTC. Protein: CASSLMIRLAGTYEQYF.

This clonotype was seen repeatedly, ten times or more. The rearrangement links TRBV29-1 to TRBJ2-1; unclear D gene. Germline V lookup: CDR1 SQVTM, CDR2 ANQGSEA. Trimming pared 4 bases from V and 5 bases from J, leaving 6 bases between. This CDR3 has 11 residues. The CDR3 here is CSVALNNEQFF. The CDR3 DNA follows: TGCAGCGTTGCCCTGAACAATGAGCAGTTCTTC.

This clonotype occurred many times. This chain joins TRBV27 and TRBJ2-2; D gene unclear. The germline V and J ends were trimmed by 2 bases and 0 bases, with 13 bases remaining between them. The germline V gene has CDR1 MNHEY and CDR2 SMNVEV (reference sequence). This CDR3 is 17 amino acids long. This CDR3 is CASSLVANHANTGELFF. As DNA, the CDR3 is TGTGCCAGCAGTTTAGTGGCGAACCACGCGAACACCGGGGAGCTGTTTTTT.